This T cell receptor (beta chain) came from a study of CD8 T cells in Susac syndrome. With random hexamers, reverse transcription was performed on about 0.45 to 1 ug of RNA. By means of immunoSEQ multiplex PCR, TCR beta CDR3 spanning 54 Vbeta and 13 Jbeta underwent amplification. Using its own MiXCR run on the immunoSEQ multiplex PCR reads, TCRdb lists one record per CDR3 protein. Here the sample spans over 100,000 distinct CDR3 sequences, roughly 94% being singletons. This clonotype was recorded a few times. The target antigen is unknown. Diagnostic criteria defined recently for definite or probable disease were met by the Susac syndrome patients. Notes on the study in general: That the number of individuals in its TCR sequencing and HLA analysis was relatively small was acknowledged by the study.

CDR1 and CDR2 from the germline V gene are MNHEY and SMNVEV (reference sequence). Trimming cost V 4 bases and J 5 bases, with 12 bases left between them. This CDR3 has 13 residues. J is TRBJ2-7 and V is TRBV27, with D maybe TRBD2 (7 bases). The sequence came from a human donor with Susac syndrome. The sample was CD8+ T cells from PBMCs. The CDR3 DNA sequence: TGTGCCAGCAGTTGGACGGGGGGCCACGAGCAGTACTTC. Encoded protein: CASSWTGGHEQYF.